This T cell receptor (beta chain) was profiled in a study of shared clonotypes between healthy human individuals. For the study at large: Donor ages ranged 18 to 49 years: a couple of women, a few men. Each donor's CD4 naive and CD4 memory cells filled three plates apiece, CD8 naive two, and CD8 memory one.

TCRdb keeps only in-frame clones here, not all; method: immunoSEQ multiplex PCR. This table holds 550,000 to 750,000 clones, about 95% found once. Naive CD8 cells comprised CD45RO-negative, CCR7-positively selected cells, excluding terminally differentiated effector memory CD45RA+ cells. The germline gives CDR1 LNHDA, CDR2 SQIVND (reference sequence). The CDR3 extends over 12 amino acids. The sequenced sample was naive CD8+ T cells sorted from blood. V usage is TRBV19 and J usage is TRBJ2-5; D is possibly TRBD1 or TRBD2 (5 bases each). Near its end, the DNA agrees better with TRBJ2-7, so the J call may be wrong. This receptor was obtained from a woman younger than 45 in good health. Here the CDR3 reads CASSRDGYEQYF. The DNA for the CDR3 is TGTGCCAGTAGTCGGGACGGCTACGAGCAGTACTTC.